This T cell receptor beta chain was identified during a study of blood T cell repertoires in COVID-19. On the study more broadly: The United States, Italy and Spain were the sources of the acute and convalescent COVID-19 samples. From T cells, B-cell-depleted T cells, or PBMCs came the material, which was cDNA or gDNA.

Under the authors' procedure: Nucleated cell counts were estimated from reference gene primer amplification. Generated by immunoSEQ multiplex PCR, the TCRdb table keeps only in-frame clones and is missing some. V and J calls and clone size are copied from that table; D and trimming were computed from the DNA. The sample has under 250,000 clones; around 80% are singletons. The ends lost 0 bases at V and 4 bases at J; junction bases unmatched: 3. CDR1 and CDR2 from the germline V gene are SGDLS and YYNGEE. The CDR3 totals 15 residues. Sample: peripheral blood. The chain links TRBV9 to TRBJ2-3; 9 bases align to TRBD2. This clonotype was obtained from a human donor in a cohort sampled during active COVID-19. The CDR3 nucleotides read TGTGCCAGCAGCGTAGTAGCGGGAGCCGCAGATACGCAGTATTTT. It is translated as CASSVVAGAADTQYF.